This T cell receptor beta chain was observed in a study of monozygotic twins with inflammatory bowel disease. During cDNA synthesis, UMIs that each contained a 6-nucleotide sample barcode were added by means of template switching. The authors ran two nested PCRs of about 15 and 9 cycles on TCRalpha and TCRbeta cDNA. TCRdb reprocessed the 5' RACE reads, keeping one entry per CDR3 protein, no DNA. Here the sample table reports over 120,000 distinct CDR3 sequences. The authors drew over 2 ml of blood from each donor. CDR1 DFQATT and CDR2 SNEGSKA come from the germline V gene (reference sequence). This CDR3 spans 13 amino acids.

This rearrangement joins TRBV20-1 to TRBJ1-2; the D gene TCRdb calls, TRBD1, cannot be checked with no DNA. Sequencing was carried out using blood. The origin of this receptor is a human donor with ulcerative colitis or Crohn's disease, or a healthy co-twin of an affected twin (not recorded which). CDR3 in amino acids: CSARGTGRYGYTF.